The T cell receptor (beta chain) described here comes from a study of blood T cell repertoires in COVID-19. For the study at large: The study drew acute and convalescent COVID-19 samples from the United States, Italy and Spain.

CDR3 length: 14 residues. The germline V and J ends were trimmed by 4 bases and 0 bases, with 8 bases remaining between them. The V gene's germline CDR1 is SGHNT and CDR2 YYREEE (reference sequence). Original processing methods: Nucleated cell counts were estimated from reference gene primer amplification. Sequencing used immunoSEQ multiplex PCR; TCRdb keeps in-frame clones, though not all of them. V and J calls plus clone size are reproduced from that table; the DNA served to infer D and trimming. Of around 140,000 clones in the sample, about four fifths were seen once. The chain couples TRBV5-4 to TRBJ2-1; a possible D gene is TRBD2 (5 bases). Sequencing was done on a sample of peripheral blood. The TCR comes from a man aged 65 to 79 who had recovered from COVID-19. The CDR3 is CASSGEGSYNEQFF. Here the CDR3 DNA reads TGTGCCAGCAGCGGCGAGGGCTCCTACAATGAGCAGTTCTTC. Variable domain in full (rest from reference TRBV5-4 and TRBJ2-1): ETGVTQSPTHLIKTRGQQVTLRCSSQSGHNTVSWYQQALGQGPQFIFQYYREEENGRGNFPPRFSGLQFPNYSSELNVNALELDDSALYLCASSGEGSYNEQFFGPGTRLTVL.